This TCR beta chain stems from a study of T cell responses to AZD1222 COVID-19 vaccine. Some clones are missing from TCRdb's copy, which holds only in-frame ones; the method was immunoSEQ multiplex PCR. The table shows 50,000 to 70,000 clones, with approximately 85% occurring only once. Comments on this clone: Its antigen is undetermined.

The CDR3 totals 15 residues. Germline CDR1 reads SEHNR; CDR2 reads FQNEAQ (reference sequence). Trimming at V came to 6 bases and at J to 4 bases, leaving 10 bases not matched to a gene. Study observations and caveats: Only a handful of AZD1222 recipients were seropositive at baseline. There were mostly white British donors and more females than males, and clonal diversity was possibly underestimated.

The receptor was derived from an adult in good health. The source material was peripheral blood, sampled on day 0 of MenACWY control vaccination. V and J are TRBV7-9 and TRBJ1-2; 8 positions agree with TRBD1. CDR3 sequence reads: CASSFGQGPGYGYTF. The DNA of the CDR3 is TGTGCCAGCAGTTTTGGACAGGGTCCGGGCTATGGCTACACCTTC.